This TCR beta chain was retrieved from a study of cytomegalovirus exposure and HLA in healthy donors. Trimming removed 2 bases from V and 4 bases from J; junction bases left unmatched: 9. CDR3 size: 17 residues. Germline CDR1 is LGHNA and CDR2 is YSLEER. PCR primers comprised 60 Vbeta and 13 Jbeta primers. Profiled with immunoSEQ multiplex PCR; TCRdb holds only in-frame clones, not every one. This sample carries approximately 140,000 clones, 55% to 75% of them seen once, and the ten largest clones take 6% to 8.5%. This clone was observed a handful of times. The sample comprised PBMCs. This clonotype was sampled from a woman aged 60 to 75 in good health and CMV-seropositive. The V and J genes are TRBV4-3 and TRBJ2-1; 9 positions agree with TRBD1. The CDR3, as DNA: TGCGCCAGCAGCCAACTACCGGTCGGGACAGGGTACAATGAGCAGTTCTTC. Translating it yields CASSQLPVGTGYNEQFF.